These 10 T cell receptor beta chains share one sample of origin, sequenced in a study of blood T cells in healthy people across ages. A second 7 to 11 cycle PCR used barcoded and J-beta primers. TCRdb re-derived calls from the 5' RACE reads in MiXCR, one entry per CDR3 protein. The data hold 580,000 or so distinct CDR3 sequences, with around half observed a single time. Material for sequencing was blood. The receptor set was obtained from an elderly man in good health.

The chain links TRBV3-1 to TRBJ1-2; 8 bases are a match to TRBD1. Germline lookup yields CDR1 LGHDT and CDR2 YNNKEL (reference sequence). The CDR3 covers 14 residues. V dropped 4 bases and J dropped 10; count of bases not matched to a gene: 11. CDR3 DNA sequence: TGTGCCAGCAGCCTTGGACAGGACAGGGCCCCCTACACCTTC. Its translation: CASSLGQDRAPYTF.

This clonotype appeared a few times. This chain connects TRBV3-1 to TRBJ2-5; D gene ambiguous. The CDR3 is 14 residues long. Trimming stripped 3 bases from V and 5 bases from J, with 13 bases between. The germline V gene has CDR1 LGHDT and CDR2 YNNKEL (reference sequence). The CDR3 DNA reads TGTGCCAGCAGCCAGTCGGTTGCCGGGGAGACCCAGTACTTC. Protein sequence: CASSQSVAGETQYF.

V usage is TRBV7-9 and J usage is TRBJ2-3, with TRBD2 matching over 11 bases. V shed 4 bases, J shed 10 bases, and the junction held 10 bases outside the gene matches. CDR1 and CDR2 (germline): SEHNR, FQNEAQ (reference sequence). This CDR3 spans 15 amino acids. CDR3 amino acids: CASSSTTSGVCAQYF. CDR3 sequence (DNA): TGTGCCAGCAGCTCAACGACTAGCGGGGTCTGTGCGCAGTATTTT.

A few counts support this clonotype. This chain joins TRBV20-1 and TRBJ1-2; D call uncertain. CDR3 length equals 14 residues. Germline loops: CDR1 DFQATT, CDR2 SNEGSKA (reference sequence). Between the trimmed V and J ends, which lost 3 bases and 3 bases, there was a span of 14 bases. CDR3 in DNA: TGCAGTGCTAGTCACGTTCCGCCCGACTATGGCTACACCTTC. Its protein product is CSASHVPPDYGYTF.

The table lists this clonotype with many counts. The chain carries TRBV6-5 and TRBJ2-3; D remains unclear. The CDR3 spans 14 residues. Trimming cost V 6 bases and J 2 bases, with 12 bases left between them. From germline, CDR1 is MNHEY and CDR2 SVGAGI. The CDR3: CASRSSKNTDTQYF. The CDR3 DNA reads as TGTGCCAGCAGGAGTTCGAAAAACACAGATACGCAGTATTTT.

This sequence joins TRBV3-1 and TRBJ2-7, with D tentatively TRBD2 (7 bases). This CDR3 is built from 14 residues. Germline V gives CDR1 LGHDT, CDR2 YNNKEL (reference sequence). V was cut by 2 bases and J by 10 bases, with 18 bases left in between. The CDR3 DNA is TGTGCCAGCAGCCAAAGGCAGGGGAGGGGATATCAGTACTTC. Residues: CASSQRQGRGYQYF.

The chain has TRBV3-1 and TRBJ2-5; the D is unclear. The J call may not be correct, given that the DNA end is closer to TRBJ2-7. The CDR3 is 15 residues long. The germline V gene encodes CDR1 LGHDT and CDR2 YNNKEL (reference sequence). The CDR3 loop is CASSQHLTARYEQYF. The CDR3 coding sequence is TGTGCCAGCAGCCAACACCTCACAGCAAGATACGAGCAGTACTTC.

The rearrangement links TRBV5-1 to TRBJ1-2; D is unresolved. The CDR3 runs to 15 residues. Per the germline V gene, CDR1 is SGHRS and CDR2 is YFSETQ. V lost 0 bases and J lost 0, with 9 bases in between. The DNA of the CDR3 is TGCGCCAGCAGCTTGGGGTCAGTAACTAACTATGGCTACACCTTC. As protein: CASSLGSVTNYGYTF.

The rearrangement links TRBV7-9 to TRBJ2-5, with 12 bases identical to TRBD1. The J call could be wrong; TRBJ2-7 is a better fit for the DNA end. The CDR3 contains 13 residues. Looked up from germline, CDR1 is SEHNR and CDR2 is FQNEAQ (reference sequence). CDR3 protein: CASRDRGLYEQYF. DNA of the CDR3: TGTGCCAGCCGGGACAGGGGGCTCTACGAGCAGTACTTC.

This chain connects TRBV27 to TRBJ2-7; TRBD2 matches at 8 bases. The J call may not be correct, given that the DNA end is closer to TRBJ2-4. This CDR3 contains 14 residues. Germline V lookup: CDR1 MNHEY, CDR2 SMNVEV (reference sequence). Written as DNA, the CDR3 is TGTGCCAGCAGTTGGACTAGCTTTGGAAACATTCAGTACTTC. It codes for CASSWTSFGNIQYF.